These 20 T cell receptor beta chains were all obtained from the same sample, sequenced in a study of post-analysis software for immune sequencing data. General observations from the study: A few TRBV segments appeared more often in patients than in controls, and TRBV5-6, TRBV5-1 and TRBV20-1 were among these.

Unique molecular identifiers featured in each of the TCR beta cDNA libraries. TCRdb reanalysed the PCR reads using MiXCR and keeps one entry per CDR3 protein. Of almost 700,000 distinct CDR3 sequences detected, around 60% appear once; the ten largest clones hold approximately 11%. Antigens of these TCRs are unknown. The sequenced sample consisted of blood. These receptors originate from a girl aged 2-15 years with multiple sclerosis.

This chain links TRBV7-9 with TRBJ2-7; 11 bases are a match to TRBD1. Germline V lookup: CDR1 SEHNR, CDR2 FQNEAQ (reference sequence). This CDR3 has 17 amino acids. After removal of 5 bases from V and 1 base from J, the junction contained 10 bases not matched to a gene. The CDR3 region has the DNA TGTGCCAGCAGCAGGAGGACAGGGGGCGCTTCATCCTACGAGCAGTACTTC. This codes for CASSRRTGGASSYEQYF.

The chain joins TRBV18 to TRBJ2-5, with TRBD1 matching 11 bases. Germline-derived CDR1 and CDR2 are KGHSH and LQKENI. V lost 5 bases to trimming and J lost 0 bases; unmatched junction nucleotides: 5. The CDR3 runs to 16 residues. CDR3 in DNA: TGTGCCAGCTCAGCCCGGGACAGGGGGTACCAAGAGACCCAGTACTTC. Translation gives CASSARDRGYQETQYF.

The genes are TRBV20-1 and TRBJ2-7; unclear D gene. The germline CDR1 and CDR2 sequences are DFQATT and SNEGSKA (reference sequence). V lost 1 base and J lost 3, with 16 bases in between. This CDR3 region has 15 residues. CDR3 sequence: CSARGGSSDIYEQYF. Here the CDR3 DNA reads TGCAGTGCTAGAGGGGGTTCGAGCGACATCTACGAGCAGTACTTC.

This sequence joins TRBV29-1 and TRBJ1-2; tentatively, D is TRBD1 (6 bases). V lost 3 bases and J lost 5, with 10 bases in between. The CDR3 spans 12 residues. Germline CDR1 SQVTM, CDR2 ANQGSEA. The CDR3, as DNA: TGCAGCGTTGAGCAGGGGAGGTATGGCTACACCTTC. Translating it yields CSVEQGRYGYTF.

This chain connects TRBV29-1 to TRBJ2-6; no clear D gene. Germline CDR1 reads SQVTM; CDR2 reads ANQGSEA. V was cut by 6 bases and J by 4 bases, with 7 bases left in between. CDR3 length equals 12 residues. CDR3 sequence (DNA): TGCAGCGTACGGATAGGGGCCAACGTCCTGACTTTC. Translation: CSVRIGANVLTF.

This clonotype was detected a few times. The junction shows a germline mismatch at one end, possibly a read error. In nucleotides, the CDR3 is TGCGCCAGCAGCCAAGAAGTCGGGGCTAGACCCTACCATGAGCAGTTCTTC. This sequence encodes CASSQEVGARPYHEQFF. The chain links TRBV4-3 to TRBJ2-1; tentatively, D is TRBD1 or TRBD2 (5 bases each). CDR1 is LGHNA and CDR2 is YSLEER in the germline V gene. The CDR3 covers 17 residues.

J is TRBJ2-3 and V is TRBV10-3, with 12 nucleotides matching TRBD2. V gave up 3 bases and J gave up 0 bases; unmatched junction bases: 13. Germline CDR1 is ENHRY and CDR2 is SYGVKD. CDR3 length: 20 amino acids. For the CDR3, the DNA is TGTGCCATCAGTGAACCGGGCAGGGGACTAGCGGGCGCTAGCACAGATACGCAGTATTTT. Protein product: CAISEPGRGLAGASTDTQYF.

The V and J genes are TRBV6-6 and TRBJ2-7, with D perhaps matching TRBD2 (5 bases). Germline lookup yields CDR1 MNHNY and CDR2 SVGAGI (reference sequence). V was clipped by 5 bases and J by 0 bases, with 17 bases between them. The CDR3 has 16 amino acids. The CDR3 spells CASSPLLAVSSYEQYF. In nucleotides, the CDR3 is TGTGCCAGCAGTCCCCTTCTAGCAGTTAGCTCCTACGAGCAGTACTTC.

The chain is built from TRBV5-1 and TRBJ1-1; no firm D call. CDR3 length: 16 amino acids. Per germline, CDR1 SGHRS and CDR2 YFSETQ. Trimming took off 0 bases at V and 0 bases at J, with 12 bases between the two ends. The CDR3 protein is CASSLEKGRLNTEAFF. The CDR3 nucleotides are TGCGCCAGCAGCTTGGAAAAAGGACGGTTGAACACTGAAGCTTTCTTT.

The V call is TRBV7-2, the J call TRBJ2-3, with D perhaps assigned TRBD1 or TRBD2 (6 bases each). This CDR3 has 16 amino acids. Trimming took 7 bases from V and 5 from J, leaving 22 bases between them. In germline, CDR1 is SGHTA, CDR2 FQGNSA. CDR3 in DNA: TGTGCCAGCAAACCTGGGGGGCGCGGGGTCGGAGATACGCAGTATTTT. Its translation: CASKPGGRGVGDTQYF.

This rearrangement joins TRBV6-5 to TRBJ2-1; TRBD1 might be the D (6 bases). The CDR3 runs to 13 residues. From germline, CDR1 is MNHEY and CDR2 SVGAGI. The ends were cut back, 6 bases at V and 4 bases at J, with 10 bases in the middle. As DNA, the CDR3 is TGTGCCAGCAGATCAAGGGGGTACAATGAGCAGTTCTTC. Its protein product is CASRSRGYNEQFF.

The J gene is TRBJ2-3, the V gene TRBV6-6; TRBD1 matches at 9 bases. Germline CDR1 is MNHNY and CDR2 is SVGAGI (reference sequence). The ends lost 2 bases at V and 4 bases at J; junction bases unmatched: 7. This CDR3 comprises 16 residues. This CDR3 reads CASSYGFRDRADTQYF. The CDR3 coding sequence is TGTGCCAGCAGTTACGGGTTCCGGGACAGGGCAGATACGCAGTATTTT.

This sequence joins TRBV12-3 or TRBV12-4 and TRBJ2-5; perhaps D is TRBD1 or TRBD2 (6 bases each). This CDR3 contains 17 residues. Trimming took 5 bases from V and 5 from J, leaving 24 bases between them. The CDR3 loop is CASSPEGGGPGGETQYF. CDR3 bases: TGTGCCAGCAGTCCCGAAGGGGGAGGCCCCGGGGGCGAGACCCAGTACTTC.

The V and J genes are TRBV20-1 and TRBJ2-3, with D perhaps being TRBD1 or TRBD2 (6 bases each). The CDR3 runs 15 residues. Trimming pared 2 bases from V and 5 bases from J, leaving 17 bases between. Germline CDR1 reads DFQATT; CDR2 reads SNEGSKA (reference sequence). The CDR3 bases are TGCAGTGCTAGATCTGCACGCGGAGGGGGAGATACGCAGTATTTT. Protein product: CSARSARGGGDTQYF.

V is TRBV12-3 or TRBV12-4 and J is TRBJ2-7; possible D gene TRBD2, 6 bases. The CDR3 sequence is 15 residues long. Trimming cost V 5 bases and J 2 bases, with 16 bases left between them. CDR3 nucleotides: TGTGCCAGCAGTGGTCGGGGGACGTTTACCTACGAGCAGTACTTC. It yields the protein CASSGRGTFTYEQYF.

This clonotype was picked up a small number of times. The rearrangement links TRBV20-1 to TRBJ2-1, with TRBD2 identical over 8 bases. The CDR3 is 14 residues long. Germline V gene data show CDR1 as DFQATT and CDR2 as SNEGSKA (reference sequence). V dropped 6 bases and J dropped 6; count of bases not matched to a gene: 10. Written as DNA, the CDR3 is TGCAGTGCCCCCCCCGCGGGGGGCTTCAATGAGCAGTTCTTC. This sequence encodes CSAPPAGGFNEQFF.

The sample holds a few counts of this clonotype. The gene calls are TRBV20-1 and TRBJ2-3, with 8 bases fitting TRBD1. Looked up from germline, CDR1 is DFQATT and CDR2 is SNEGSKA (reference sequence). This CDR3 has 12 residues. V trimming: 7 bases; J trimming: 0 bases; junction bases outside the gene matches: 0. This chain's CDR3 is CSGQGSTDTQYF. As DNA, the CDR3 is TGCAGTGGACAGGGGAGCACAGATACGCAGTATTTT.

This clonotype was seen just once. The chain combines TRBV6-1 with TRBJ1-6; weak D call: TRBD1 (6 bases). Trimming pared 7 bases from V and 7 bases from J, leaving 17 bases between. The CDR3 is 15 residues long. Germline loops: CDR1 MNHNS, CDR2 SASEGT. The CDR3 region has the DNA TGTGCCAGCACCGAAACCCCACAGGGAAATTCACCCCTCCACTTT. It yields the protein CASTETPQGNSPLHF.

The V gene is TRBV4-1, the J gene TRBJ2-3; D gene uncertain. This CDR3 contains 12 residues. Germline V lookup: CDR1 MGHRA, CDR2 YSYEKL. V lost 8 bases and J lost 2, with 8 bases in between. The CDR3, as DNA: TGCGCCAGCGGCAGACACACAGATACGCAGTATTTT. This codes for CASGRHTDTQYF.

This clonotype was picked up one time. J is TRBJ2-5 and V is TRBV11-2; 9 nucleotides line up with TRBD1. This CDR3 spans 17 amino acids. The trim removed 5 bases at V and 4 bases at J, leaving 14 bases unmatched. Germline V gives CDR1 SGHAT, CDR2 FQNNGV. The CDR3 protein is CASSLPPGQGVGETQYF. The CDR3 DNA is TGTGCCAGCAGCCTCCCGCCGGGACAGGGAGTAGGAGAGACCCAGTACTTC.